This record looks at one T cell receptor beta chain sequence and its context. Antigen unknown. This sample is part of a study of cytomegalovirus exposure and HLA in healthy donors. Study in general: The roughly 100 million unique TCR beta sequences, from roughly 180 million T cells, were found by an earlier analysis. Inside one of the first data releases sat around 80 million unique TCRs taken from HLA-typed donors.

Vbeta (60) and Jbeta (13) primers were used in the PCR. This table comes from immunoSEQ multiplex PCR, and its TCRdb copy is limited to in-frame clones, with some not included. The sample holds some 150,000 clones; 50% to 75% are singletons and the top ten take 6% to 8.5%. Germline-derived CDR1 and CDR2 are ENHRY and SYGVKD. This CDR3 contains 15 residues. V shed 2 bases, J shed 2 bases, and the junction held 3 bases outside the gene matches. Findings and limits, study-wide: At a 0.05 false discovery rate, a later analysis found 16,951 TCR beta sequences to be associated with HLA alleles. The study assumed roughly uniform donor sequencing depth for presence/absence analyses.

Sequencing was performed on PBMCs. This TCR was sampled from a woman aged 55-70 years in good health and CMV-seropositive. V usage is TRBV10-3 and J usage is TRBJ1-3; 7 positions agree with TRBD1. In DNA form, the CDR3 reads TGTGCCATCAGTGAGCTAGGACAGGCTGGAAACACCATATATTTT. It is translated as CAISELGQAGNTIYF.